This entry concerns a single T cell receptor (beta chain). The CDR3 contains 14 residues. In germline, CDR1 is LGHNA, CDR2 YSLEER. J lost 6 bases, V lost 3 bases, and 4 bases had no gene match. The entry originates in a study of technical replicates of blood from a handful of donors. Produced via immunoSEQ multiplex PCR; TCRdb's table is partial and in-frame only. The data contain approximately 58,000 clones, less than 90% of them singletons. Material: PBMCs. This receptor was obtained from a human donor in good health. Some clones in this sample may be carry-over from other donors' samples. The chain is built from TRBV4-3 and TRBJ1-5; 8 nucleotides match TRBD1. The CDR3 DNA reads as TGCGCCAGCAGCCACGACAGGGGAGGTCAGCCCCAGCATTTT. It specifies CASSHDRGGQPQHF.